Listed here are 8 T cell receptor beta chains from one sample, sequenced in a study of blood T cell repertoires in COVID-19. Assay used: immunoSEQ multiplex PCR; TCRdb lists only in-frame clones, some missing. The top ten clones hold over 25% of a sample with 150,000 or so clones, 70% to 85% of them seen once. Sample: peripheral blood. Receptors were obtained from an older woman with acute or convalescent COVID-19.

V usage is TRBV5-5 and J usage is TRBJ2-7; TRBD1 aligns across 8 bases. This CDR3 spans 16 amino acids. Germline V CDR1 and CDR2: SGHKS, YYEKEE (reference sequence). V shed 0 bases, J shed 4 bases, and the junction held 9 bases outside the gene matches. The CDR3 spells CASSLERDRYLYEQYF. As DNA, the CDR3 is TGTGCCAGCAGCTTGGAGAGGGACAGGTATTTGTACGAGCAGTACTTC.

The V gene is TRBV6-5, the J gene TRBJ1-2; maybe TRBD1 (5 bases). Trimming left V 0 bases short and J 5 bases short, with 13 bases between. The CDR3 has 15 residues. Germline CDR1 is MNHEY and CDR2 is SVGAGI. The CDR3 is CASSYSGRDGYGYTF. DNA for the CDR3: TGTGCCAGCAGTTACTCGGGGCGCGACGGATATGGCTACACCTTC.

The chain couples TRBV7-9 to TRBJ1-5, with D possibly matching TRBD1 (6 bases). Germline assignment: CDR1 SEHNR and CDR2 FQNEAQ (reference sequence). V lost 5 bases to trimming and J lost 0 bases, with 11 bases between them. This CDR3 has 15 amino acids. The CDR3 loop is CASSRTGSSNQPQHF. CDR3 nucleotides: TGTGCCAGCAGCCGCACAGGGAGTAGCAATCAGCCCCAGCATTTT.

This chain connects TRBV5-1 to TRBJ2-5; 8 positions agree with TRBD2. The CDR3 loop spans 17 amino acids. The germline gives CDR1 SGHRS, CDR2 YFSETQ. With V trimmed by 4 bases and J by 1 base, 12 bases remained unmatched. DNA of the CDR3: TGCGCCAGCAGCCAACAGCCTAGCGGGTGGTCCCAAGAGACCCAGTACTTC. Residues: CASSQQPSGWSQETQYF. The entire variable domain, with the rest obtained from reference TRBV5-1 and TRBJ2-5, is as follows: KAGVTQTPRYLIKTRGQQVTLSCSPISGHRSVSWYQQTPGQGLQFLFEYFSETQRNKGNFPGRFSGRQFSNSRSEMNVSTLELGDSALYLCASSQQPSGWSQETQYFGPGTRLLVL.

The V and J genes are TRBV5-1 and TRBJ2-7, with D unclear. Trimming removed 1 base from V and 2 bases from J, with 13 bases in between. The CDR3 extends over 15 amino acids. CDR1 SGHRS and CDR2 YFSETQ come from the germline V gene. The CDR3 coding sequence is TGCGCCAGCAGCTTGTCAACCCTAAAAGCCTACGAGCAGTACTTC. Translated, it gives CASSLSTLKAYEQYF.

The chain couples TRBV27 to TRBJ1-1; D is possibly TRBD1 (5 bases). Trimming removed 5 bases at V and 6 bases at J, with 7 bases between. The CDR3 sequence is 11 residues long. The germline V gene has CDR1 MNHEY and CDR2 SMNVEV (reference sequence). The CDR3 region has the DNA TGTGCCAGCAGTAAAGGGGCTGAAGCTTTCTTT. This codes for CASSKGAEAFF.

The V gene is TRBV19, the J gene TRBJ1-1; 8 bases fit TRBD1. Per germline, CDR1 LNHDA and CDR2 SQIVND (reference sequence). J lost 10 bases, V lost 5 bases, and 15 bases had no gene match. The CDR3 sequence is 15 residues long. CDR3 loop: CASSPVSGTGPLAFF. Here the CDR3 DNA reads TGTGCCAGTAGTCCGGTGTCCGGGACAGGACCCCTAGCTTTCTTT. The entire variable domain, with the rest obtained from reference TRBV19 and TRBJ1-1, is as follows: DGGITQSPKYLFRKEGQNVTLSCEQNLNHDAMYWYRQDPGQGLRLIYYSQIVNDFQKGDIAEGYSVSREKKESFPLTVTSAQKNPTAFYLCASSPVSGTGPLAFFGQGTRLTVV.

In DNA, the CDR3 is TGCGCCAGCAGCCAAGATACGTATTCCAGGGGGGAGATAGCGGGCTACACCTTC. Its protein product is CASSQDTYSRGEIAGYTF. This chain connects TRBV4-1 to TRBJ1-2; 7 nucleotides line up with TRBD1. The CDR3 has 18 residues. Germline loops: CDR1 MGHRA, CDR2 YSYEKL. J gave up 8 bases and V 0 bases, and 18 bases lay outside the gene matches.